This T cell receptor (beta chain) was identified in a study of brain T cells in children with intractable seizures. Between the trimmed V and J ends, which lost 2 bases and 0 bases, there was a span of 5 bases. This CDR3 has 13 residues. Germline V gene sequence: CDR1 SGHRS, CDR2 YFSETQ. Clones were sequenced by immunoSEQ multiplex PCR, and TCRdb holds only the in-frame ones, with some missing. The sample has about 350,000 clones, 93% seen once. The time point here: blood from clinic visit 5 months post-surgery; TSC patient then seizure free. The sequenced cases were selected for having the highest brain T cell transcript signatures. Before surgery, patients took at least one anti-epileptic drug.

The chain recombines TRBV5-1 with TRBJ1-1; D is undetermined. This sample comprised peripheral blood, obtained about 5 months after surgery. The TCR comes from a boy less than two years old with tuberous sclerosis and intractable seizures. For the CDR3, the DNA is TGCGCCAGCAGCTTAGTAGTGAACACTGAAGCTTTCTTT. Encoded protein: CASSLVVNTEAFF. Full variable domain (missing parts from reference TRBV5-1 and TRBJ1-1): KAGVTQTPRYLIKTRGQQVTLSCSPISGHRSVSWYQQTPGQGLQFLFEYFSETQRNKGNFPGRFSGRQFSNSRSEMNVSTLELGDSALYLCASSLVVNTEAFFGQGTRLTVV.